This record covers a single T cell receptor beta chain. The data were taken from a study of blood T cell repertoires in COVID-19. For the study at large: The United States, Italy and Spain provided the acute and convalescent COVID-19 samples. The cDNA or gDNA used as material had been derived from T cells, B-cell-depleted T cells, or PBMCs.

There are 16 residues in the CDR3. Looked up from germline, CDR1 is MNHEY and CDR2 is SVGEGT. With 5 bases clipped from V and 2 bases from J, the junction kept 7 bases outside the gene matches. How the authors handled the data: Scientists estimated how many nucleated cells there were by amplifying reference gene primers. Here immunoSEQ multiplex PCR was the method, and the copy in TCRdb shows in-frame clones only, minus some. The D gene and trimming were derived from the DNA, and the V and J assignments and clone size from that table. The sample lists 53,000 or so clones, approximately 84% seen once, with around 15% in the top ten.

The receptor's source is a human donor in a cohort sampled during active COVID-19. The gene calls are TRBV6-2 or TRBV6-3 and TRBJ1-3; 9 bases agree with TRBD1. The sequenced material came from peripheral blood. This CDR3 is CASSDTGTGTGNTIYF. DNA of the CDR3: TGTGCCAGCAGTGACACCGGGACAGGGACTGGAAACACCATATATTTT.